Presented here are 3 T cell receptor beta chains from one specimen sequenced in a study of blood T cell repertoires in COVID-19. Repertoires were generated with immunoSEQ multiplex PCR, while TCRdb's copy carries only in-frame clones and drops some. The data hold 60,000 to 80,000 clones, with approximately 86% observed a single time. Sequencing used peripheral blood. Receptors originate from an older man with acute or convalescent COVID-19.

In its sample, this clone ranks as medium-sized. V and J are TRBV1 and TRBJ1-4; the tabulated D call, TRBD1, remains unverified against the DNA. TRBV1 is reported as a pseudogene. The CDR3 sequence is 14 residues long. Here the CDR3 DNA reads TGCACCAGCAGCCTCGACAGCCATAATGAAAAACTGTTTTTT. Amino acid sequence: CTSSLDSHNEKLFF.

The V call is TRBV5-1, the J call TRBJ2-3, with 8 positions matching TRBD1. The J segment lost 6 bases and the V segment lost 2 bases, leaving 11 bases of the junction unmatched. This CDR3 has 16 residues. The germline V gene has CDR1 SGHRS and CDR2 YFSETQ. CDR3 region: CASSLSIGQGRDTQYF. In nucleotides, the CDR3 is TGCGCCAGCAGCTTATCTATAGGACAGGGAAGGGATACGCAGTATTTT.

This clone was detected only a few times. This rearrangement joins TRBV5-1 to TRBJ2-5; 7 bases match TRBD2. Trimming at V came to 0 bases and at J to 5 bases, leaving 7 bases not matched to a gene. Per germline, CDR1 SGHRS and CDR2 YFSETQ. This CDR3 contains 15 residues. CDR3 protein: CASSLGLRGGETQYF. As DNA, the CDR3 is TGCGCCAGCAGCTTGGGGCTTAGGGGAGGGGAGACCCAGTACTTC.